These 12 T cell receptor beta chains were sequenced from one sample in a study of blood T cells in healthy people across ages (dated by TCRdb to 2013 to 2016). The method behind the library was 5' RACE. Sequencing relied on an Illumina HiSeq 2500. A second PCR of roughly 7 to 11 cycles was performed with a sample-barcoded 5' primer and a J-beta primer mix. TCRdb applied fastp at Q25 and MiXCR to the public reads, then kept only in-frame beta chains. Each CDR3 protein gets just one entry, which takes the most common genes and DNA from the rows behind it. Here the sample has fewer than 950,000 distinct CDR3 sequences; roughly 40% occur a single time. The ten largest clones capture over 10% of the sample. The sequenced material came from blood. The receptors originated from a man younger than 35 in good health.

The V and J genes are TRBV9 and TRBJ2-1, with 7 positions matching TRBD1. The CDR3 consists of 15 residues. The V segment lost 3 bases and the J segment 0 bases; nucleotides outside the gene matches: 3. Per the germline V gene, CDR1 is SGDLS and CDR2 is YYNGEE. The DNA of the CDR3 is TGTGCCAGCAGCGCCGACAGGGCCTCCTACAATGAGCAGTTCTTC. Its translation: CASSADRASYNEQFF.

V is TRBV6-2 or TRBV6-3 and J is TRBJ2-3; TRBD2 might be the D (5 bases). In germline, CDR1 is MNHEY, CDR2 SVGEGT. The CDR3 runs to 11 residues. The V end was cut by 7 bases, the J end by 5 bases, with 7 bases between. The CDR3 nucleotides read TGTGCCAGCATGGAGGTAGATACGCAGTATTTT. It codes for CASMEVDTQYF.

This clonotype was detected only a few times. This chain uses TRBV7-2 with TRBJ1-2; possible D gene TRBD1, 5 bases. The V gene's germline CDR1 is SGHTA and CDR2 FQGNSA. The CDR3 runs 14 residues. Trimming left V 2 bases short and J 4 bases short, with 11 bases between. The CDR3 region has the DNA TGTGCCAGCAGCTTAACGGGGCAGATCTATGGCTACACCTTC. This gives the protein CASSLTGQIYGYTF.

This clonotype appeared a few times. The chain uses TRBV12-3 or TRBV12-4 and TRBJ1-1; a possible D gene is TRBD1 (6 bases). The V gene lost 5 bases and the J gene lost 5 bases, with 15 bases spanning the gap. The CDR3 contains 14 residues. In DNA, the CDR3 is TGTGCCAGCAGTCTGACAGGATTAAAAACTGAAGCTTTCTTT. Translating it yields CASSLTGLKTEAFF.

This clonotype was found a few times. The J gene is TRBJ1-1, the V gene TRBV6-7; no clear D. TRBV6-7 is an ORF, and what it does is uncertain. With 7 bases removed from V and 7 bases from J, the gap between germline ends came to 22 bases. The CDR3 contains 15 residues. The CDR3 loop is CASKNSNGKGDEAFF. For the CDR3, the DNA is TGTGCCAGCAAAAATTCGAACGGGAAAGGAGATGAAGCTTTCTTT.

This clonotype was seen a few times. In DNA, the CDR3 is TGTGCCATCAGTGAGGCGGCAGGGGTCGGCTATGGCTACACCTTC. Translated: CAISEAAGVGYGYTF. V is TRBV10-3 and J is TRBJ1-2; maybe TRBD1 (6 bases). The germline CDR1 and CDR2 sequences are ENHRY and SYGVKD. The CDR3 runs 15 residues. Trimming cost V 2 bases and J 4 bases, with 14 bases left between them.

The chain couples TRBV12-3 or TRBV12-4 to TRBJ2-2; 8 positions agree with TRBD2. The CDR3 extends over 14 amino acids. V lost 3 bases and J lost 7; bases outside the gene matches: 4. The CDR3, as DNA: TGTGCCAGCAGTTTGACGGGGGGGCTCGGGGAGCTGTTTTTT. As protein: CASSLTGGLGELFF.

This clonotype was detected a few times. The chain links TRBV5-1 to TRBJ2-1; 9 bases are a match to TRBD2. V lost 6 bases, J lost 1 base, and 5 bases stayed unmatched. Germline values: CDR1 SGHRS, CDR2 YFSETQ. The CDR3 contains 15 residues. The CDR3 nucleotides read TGCGCCAGCACCCCAGCGGGGGGATCCTACAATGAGCAGTTCTTC. Translated, it gives CASTPAGGSYNEQFF.

This rearrangement joins TRBV7-8 to TRBJ2-3; 7 bases are shared with TRBD1. Losses at the gene ends were 5 bases for V and 3 bases for J; bases not matched to a gene: 11. Germline V CDR1 and CDR2: SGHVS, FQNEAQ. The CDR3 is made up of 16 amino acids. CDR3 protein: CASSRTDRANTDTQYF. CDR3 coding DNA: TGTGCCAGCAGCCGAACCGACAGGGCGAATACAGATACGCAGTATTTT. Full variable domain (remainder filled in from reference TRBV7-8 and TRBJ2-3): GAGVSQSPRYKVAKRGQDVALRCDPISGHVSLFWYQQALGQGPEFLTYFQNEAQLDKSGLPSDRFFAERPEGSVSTLKIQRTQQEDSAVYLCASSRTDRANTDTQYFGPGTRLTVL.

The V and J genes are TRBV7-2 and TRBJ2-1, with D possibly matching TRBD1 (6 bases). The closer fit of TRBJ2-7 to the DNA end suggests the J call may be wrong. This CDR3 spans 17 amino acids. From germline, CDR1 is SGHTA and CDR2 FQGNSA. The CDR3 loop reads CASSSFSGTSRYNEQYF. CDR3 nucleotides: TGTGCCAGCAGCTCCTTTAGTGGGACAAGTAGATACAATGAGCAGTACTTC.

Ten or more counts support this clonotype. The chain is built from TRBV10-3 and TRBJ1-2; D is undetermined. Deletions cut 2 bases from V and 2 bases from J, with 9 bases between. Germline V gives CDR1 ENHRY, CDR2 SYGVKD. There are 14 residues in the CDR3. The CDR3 DNA follows: TGTGCCATCAGTGAGAAAACACCAAACTATGGCTACACCTTC. This translates into CAISEKTPNYGYTF.

The chain employs TRBV7-2 and TRBJ1-1; no clear D gene. CDR1 and CDR2 (germline): SGHTA, FQGNSA. V was shortened by 3 bases and J by 10 bases, with 12 bases between the two germline ends. This CDR3 region has 12 residues. This CDR3 is CASSFSPEAAFF. The CDR3 nucleotides read TGTGCCAGCAGCTTCAGCCCGGAGGCAGCTTTCTTT.